The T cell receptor (beta chain) under discussion was sequenced for a study of blood T cells in healthy people across ages. Whole-study context: Template switching captured about one barcoded beta molecule per two T cells.

This CDR3 comprises 15 residues. Germline V gives CDR1 MDHEN, CDR2 SYDVKM. J gave up 3 bases and V 3 bases, and 5 bases lay outside the gene matches. Primed by a sample-barcoded 5' primer and a J-beta primer mix, a second PCR proceeded for roughly 7 to 11 cycles. TCRdb used MiXCR to reprocess the 5' RACE reads, holding one entry per CDR3 protein. The table includes hundreds of thousands of distinct CDR3 sequences, around 62% detected once. This chain links TRBV28 with TRBJ1-5; 7 bases map to TRBD1. The receptor comes from a young man in good health. Sequenced: blood. CDR3 DNA sequence: TGTGCCAGCAGTTTCCAGGGGGGTGACAATCAGCCCCAGCATTTT. Protein product: CASSFQGGDNQPQHF.